The entry that follows covers one T cell receptor beta chain sequence. Its target is unknown. These data originate in a study of cytomegalovirus exposure and HLA in healthy donors. Findings and limits, study-wide: Published work reported that the classifier diagnosed cytomegalovirus status with high specificity and sensitivity. Specificity for CMV antigens was confirmed in vitro for a few of the CMV-associated chains. 164 TCR beta chains were listed as cytomegalovirus-associated.

Clones were sequenced by immunoSEQ multiplex PCR, and TCRdb holds only the in-frame ones, with some missing. The table has more than 100,000 clones, approximately 87% seen once; the top ten hold nearly 6.5%. Germline loops: CDR1 MNHEY, CDR2 SMNVEV (reference sequence). The CDR3 has 15 residues. Trimming removed 6 bases from V and 3 bases from J, with 18 bases in between. The rearrangement joins TRBV27 to TRBJ2-7; the D gene is possibly TRBD2 (5 bases). The sequencing sample was made of PBMCs. The sequence was obtained from a woman under 30 in good health and CMV-seropositive. The CDR3 is CASSPRESRYYEQYF. In DNA form, the CDR3 reads TGTGCCAGCAGCCCACGGGAATCCCGATACTACGAGCAGTACTTC.